These 16 T cell receptor beta chains were sequenced from one sample in a study of shared clonotypes between healthy human individuals. This table comes from immunoSEQ multiplex PCR, and its TCRdb copy is limited to in-frame clones, with some not included. The table shows 300,000 or so clones, with roughly 70% occurring only once. The sequencing input was memory CD4+ T cells sorted from blood. The sample's subset: CD45RA-negative fraction. These receptors all stem from a man aged 30 to 45 in good health.

The chain uses TRBV7-9 and TRBJ2-1; TRBD1 matches at 7 bases. Germline values: CDR1 SEHNR, CDR2 FQNEAQ (reference sequence). The CDR3 contains 16 residues. J was trimmed by 7 bases and V by 4 bases; bases with no gene match: 13. The CDR3 bases are TGTGCCAGCAGCTATAAACAGGGGATAAGTAGAAATGAGCAGTTCTTC. Its translation is CASSYKQGISRNEQFF.

The J gene is TRBJ2-1, the V gene TRBV4-3; 9 bases fit TRBD2. CDR3 length: 18 residues. The V segment lost 1 base and the J segment 0 bases; nucleotides outside the gene matches: 7. The germline CDR1 and CDR2 sequences are LGHNA and YSLEER. The CDR3 DNA sequence: TGCGCCAGCAGCCAAGGGGTTAGCGGGAGTTTCTCCTACAATGAGCAGTTCTTC. As protein: CASSQGVSGSFSYNEQFF.

This clone has a count of ten or more. In DNA form, the CDR3 reads TGCGCCAGCAGCTACGGGAGGGTAGGGGAGACCCAGTACTTC. Its translation: CASSYGRVGETQYF. V gene TRBV5-1 combines with J gene TRBJ2-5; 8 positions match TRBD2. Trimming at V came to 3 bases and at J to 5 bases, leaving 6 bases not matched to a gene. CDR3 size: 14 residues. Germline CDR1 SGHRS, CDR2 YFSETQ.

The gene calls are TRBV25-1 and TRBJ1-2, with D possibly TRBD1 on 5 matching bases. The germline CDR1 and CDR2 sequences are MGHDK and SYGVNS. There are 12 residues in the CDR3. Trimming took 6 bases from V and 4 from J, leaving 9 bases between them. CDR3 nucleotide sequence: TGTGCCAGCAGAGGGGATTTCTATGGCTACACCTTC. Translated: CASRGDFYGYTF.

The J gene is TRBJ2-7, the V gene TRBV4-1; D may be TRBD1 (5 bases). CDR1 and CDR2 from the germline V gene are MGHRA and YSYEKL. The CDR3 loop spans 16 amino acids. Trimming took 1 base from V and 3 from J, leaving 16 bases between them. As DNA, the CDR3 is TGCGCCAGCAGCCAAGCGGACGGACAACCCCTCTACGAGCAGTACTTC. Its protein is CASSQADGQPLYEQYF.

This clone was observed a few times. The V gene is TRBV6-5, the J gene TRBJ1-5; no reliable D call. CDR1 and CDR2 from the germline V gene are MNHEY and SVGAGI. The CDR3 sequence is 12 residues long. Between the trimmed V and J ends, which lost 5 bases and 7 bases, there was a span of 9 bases. The CDR3 spells CASSPRTQPQHF. The CDR3 DNA sequence: TGTGCCAGCAGTCCTCGGACCCAGCCCCAGCATTTT.

Ten or more counts support this clone. The CDR3 region has the DNA TGTGCCAGCAGTGTAATCCTCCTTTCGGATTACGAGCAGTACTTC. It codes for CASSVILLSDYEQYF. V usage is TRBV6-1 and J usage is TRBJ2-7; D call uncertain. The CDR3 sequence is 15 residues long. V lost 4 bases and J 4 bases, leaving 17 bases between the germline ends. CDR1 MNHNS and CDR2 SASEGT come from the germline V gene.

V is TRBV5-4 and J is TRBJ2-1; 7 nucleotides align to TRBD1. Unmatched junction bases numbered 10, after V lost 4 bases and J lost 12 bases. Germline V gene lookup returns CDR1 SGHNT and CDR2 YYREEE (reference sequence). The CDR3 length is 13 residues. The CDR3, as DNA: TGTGCCAGCAGCCTCACGGGACAGTTTGGGCAGTTCTTC. Protein sequence: CASSLTGQFGQFF.

V gene TRBV2 combines with J gene TRBJ1-1; a weak D match, TRBD1 (5 bases). The ends were cut back, 5 bases at V and 5 bases at J, with 15 bases in the middle. CDR1 and CDR2 (germline): SNHLY, FYNNEI. This CDR3 is 14 amino acids long. Here the CDR3 DNA reads TGTGCCAGCAGTCCTTTGGGGGTCGGGACTGAAGCTTTCTTT. Its protein is CASSPLGVGTEAFF. Full variable domain (outside the CDR3, taken from reference TRBV2 and TRBJ1-1): EPEVTQTPSHQVTQMGQEVILRCVPISNHLYFYWYRQILGQKVEFLVSFYNNEISEKSEIFDDQFSVERPDGSNFTLKIRSTKLEDSAMYFCASSPLGVGTEAFFGQGTRLTVV.

The rearrangement uses TRBV6-6 and TRBJ2-7; 8 positions agree with TRBD1. The J segment lost 1 base and the V segment lost 3 bases, leaving 5 bases of the junction unmatched. The CDR3 is 15 residues long. The germline V gene encodes CDR1 MNHNY and CDR2 SVGAGI (reference sequence). Written as DNA, the CDR3 is TGTGCCAGCAGTTATGGGACAGGCTATTCCTACGAGCAGTACTTC. Translated: CASSYGTGYSYEQYF.

This clone has more than one count but fewer than ten. The rearrangement uses TRBV7-3 and TRBJ2-7; 7 bases match TRBD1. V shed 5 bases and J 7 bases; nucleotides not matched to a gene: 11. Germline lookup yields CDR1 SGHTA and CDR2 FQGTGA. This CDR3 comprises 14 residues. CDR3 sequence (DNA): TGTGCCAGCAGCGAGCAGACAGGGTCGGGGGAGCAGTACTTC. Translation: CASSEQTGSGEQYF.

This chain joins TRBV2 and TRBJ2-2; D is possibly TRBD1 (6 bases). V was trimmed by 6 bases and J by 3 bases, leaving 14 bases between them. CDR3 size: 15 residues. Looked up from germline, CDR1 is SNHLY and CDR2 is FYNNEI. CDR3 bases: TGTGCCAGCAGATATACAGGGCGAGACACCGGGGAGCTGTTTTTT. Its translation: CASRYTGRDTGELFF.

V gene TRBV20-1 combines with J gene TRBJ2-1; no firm D call. Germline CDR1 reads DFQATT; CDR2 reads SNEGSKA (reference sequence). This CDR3 region has 11 residues. V was cut by 5 bases and J by 7 bases, with 9 bases left in between. This CDR3 reads CSALQWNEQFF. CDR3 DNA: TGCAGTGCTTTACAGTGGAATGAGCAGTTCTTC.

The table lists this clone with a count of one. This rearrangement joins TRBV5-1 to TRBJ1-6; 8 nucleotides agree with TRBD1. Unmatched junction bases numbered 5, after V lost 6 bases and J lost 9 bases. Germline CDR1 is SGHRS and CDR2 is YFSETQ. This CDR3 region has 13 residues. The CDR3 sequence: CASNRGQGSPLHF. CDR3 DNA sequence: TGCGCCAGCAATCGAGGACAGGGTTCACCCCTCCACTTT.

DNA of the CDR3: TGTGCCAGCGCCCGAGGGGAAGGAGGCAATGAGCAGTTCTTC. Translation: CASARGEGGNEQFF. V usage is TRBV2 and J usage is TRBJ2-1; the D gene could be TRBD1 or TRBD2 (5 bases each). Trimming removed 8 bases at V and 6 bases at J, with 17 bases between. CDR1 is SNHLY, CDR2 FYNNEI, per germline. This CDR3 has 14 residues.

The rearrangement uses TRBV27 and TRBJ2-3; 11 bases align to TRBD2. V trimming: 5 bases; J trimming: 4 bases; junction bases outside the gene matches: 8. CDR3 length: 16 amino acids. In germline, CDR1 is MNHEY, CDR2 SMNVEV (reference sequence). For the CDR3, the DNA is TGTGCCAGCAGTCAGGCTAGCGGGAGGATGGCAGATACGCAGTATTTT. Its protein is CASSQASGRMADTQYF.